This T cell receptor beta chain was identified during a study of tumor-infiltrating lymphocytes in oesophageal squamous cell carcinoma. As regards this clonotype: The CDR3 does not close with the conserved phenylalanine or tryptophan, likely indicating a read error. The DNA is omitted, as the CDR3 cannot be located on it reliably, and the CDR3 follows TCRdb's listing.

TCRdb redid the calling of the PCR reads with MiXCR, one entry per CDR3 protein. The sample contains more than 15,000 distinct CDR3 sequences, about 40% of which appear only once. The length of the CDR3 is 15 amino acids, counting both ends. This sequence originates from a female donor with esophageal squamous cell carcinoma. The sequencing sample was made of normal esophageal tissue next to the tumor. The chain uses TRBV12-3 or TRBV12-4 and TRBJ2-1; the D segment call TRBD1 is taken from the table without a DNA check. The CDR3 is CASSFRGGYGYTFGS.